Listed here are 28 T cell receptor beta chains from one sample, sequenced in a study of PD-L1 blockade in urothelial cancer (dated by TCRdb to 2016 to 2017). Libraries were made using the immunoSEQ multiplex PCR assay. TCRdb took over this immuneACCESS table, retaining in-frame rearrangements with V and J assigned. Such tables are incomplete; in checked studies, under half of the missing clones stem from an unresolved V gene, and the remainder is unexplained. The sample table holds fewer than 45,000 clones, of which roughly 82% were seen once. Approximately 3.5% of the sample belongs to the ten largest clones. Sequenced material: PBMCs, taken around atezolizumab (anti-PD-L1) treatment. The origin of the receptors is a man aged 65 to 79 with urothelial cancer.

This clone appeared a single time. For the CDR3, the DNA is TGTGCCAGCAGTCTAGACAGGTCCCTACACAATGAGCAGTTCTTC. This translates into CASSLDRSLHNEQFF. The chain employs TRBV6-1 and TRBJ2-1; TRBD1 might be the D (6 bases). CDR1 and CDR2 (germline): MNHNS, SASEGT. The CDR3 spans 15 residues. V lost 5 bases, J lost 5 bases, and 16 bases lay in between.

The chain joins TRBV28 to TRBJ2-1; 10 nucleotides match TRBD2. From germline, CDR1 is MDHEN and CDR2 SYDVKM. J was trimmed by 5 bases and V by 3 bases; bases with no gene match: 7. The CDR3 consists of 16 residues. The CDR3, as DNA: TGTGCCAGCAGTTTCAGCGGACTAGCGGTTAACAATGAGCAGTTCTTC. Its translation: CASSFSGLAVNNEQFF.

This clone showed up just a few times. The chain combines TRBV19 with TRBJ1-5, with 12 positions matching TRBD1. The CDR3 contains 16 residues. J lost 1 base, V lost 5 bases, and 3 bases had no gene match. The V gene's germline CDR1 is LNHDA and CDR2 SQIVND (reference sequence). DNA of the CDR3: TGTGCCAGTAGTGGGACAGGGGGCGCGAGCAATCAGCCCCAGCATTTT. Translated: CASSGTGGASNQPQHF.

The rearrangement joins TRBV5-4 to TRBJ2-5; D gene unclear. This CDR3 has 15 amino acids. Germline-derived CDR1 and CDR2 are SGHNT and YYREEE (reference sequence). V was clipped by 0 bases and J by 2 bases, with 11 bases between them. The CDR3 sequence: CASSLETAQQETQYF. The CDR3 DNA is TGTGCCAGCAGCTTGGAGACGGCACAGCAAGAGACCCAGTACTTC.

The DNA of the CDR3 is TGTGCCAGCAGCTTATCAGGGACAGGCGGGCAGTACTTC. It codes for CASSLSGTGGQYF. The chain has TRBV7-3 and TRBJ2-7, with 8 nucleotides matching TRBD1. With 2 bases clipped from V and 9 bases from J, the junction kept 6 bases outside the gene matches. There are 13 residues in the CDR3. CDR1 is SGHTA and CDR2 is FQGTGA in the germline V gene.

The chain couples TRBV27 to TRBJ2-6, with D possibly being TRBD1 (5 bases). Trimming stripped 8 bases from V and 0 bases from J, with 11 bases between. Germline V gives CDR1 MNHEY, CDR2 SMNVEV (reference sequence). This CDR3 comprises 15 residues. The CDR3 sequence is CASGAGHSGANVLTF. CDR3 DNA sequence: TGTGCCAGCGGGGCCGGTCACTCTGGGGCCAACGTCCTGACTTTC.

This sequence joins TRBV15 and TRBJ2-2; a weak D match, TRBD1 (6 bases). The CDR3 sequence is 14 residues long. Trimming pared 1 base from V and 7 bases from J, leaving 10 bases between. Looked up from germline, CDR1 is LNHNV and CDR2 is YYDKDF (reference sequence). In nucleotides, the CDR3 is TGTGCCACCAGCAGAGGACAGGTGGTCGGGGAGCTGTTTTTT. Its translation is CATSRGQVVGELFF.

The V and J genes are TRBV9 and TRBJ1-3; D remains unclear. The germline CDR1 and CDR2 sequences are SGDLS and YYNGEE. The CDR3 extends over 15 amino acids. V lost 1 base, J lost 3 bases, and 11 bases lay in between. For the CDR3, the DNA is TGTGCCAGCAGCGTAAGGGAGAACAGTGGAAACACCATATATTTT. Protein sequence: CASSVRENSGNTIYF.

The rearrangement uses TRBV18 and TRBJ2-2; maybe TRBD2 (5 bases). The CDR3 is made up of 16 amino acids. Trimming left V 1 base short and J 4 bases short, with 13 bases between. Germline loops: CDR1 KGHSH, CDR2 LQKENI. DNA for the CDR3: TGTGCCAGCTCACCACTTACTACTAGAGGCACCGGGGAGCTGTTTTTT. Protein product: CASSPLTTRGTGELFF.

This sequence joins TRBV30 and TRBJ1-6, with D perhaps matching TRBD1 (5 bases). Trimming removed 1 base at V and 2 bases at J, with 9 bases between. This CDR3 is built from 15 residues. The germline V gene encodes CDR1 GTSNPN and CDR2 SVGIG (reference sequence). For the CDR3, the DNA is TGTGCCTGGAGTGGGGGGAGGACCTATAATTCACCCCTCCACTTT. This gives the protein CAWSGGRTYNSPLHF.

The V and J genes are TRBV28 and TRBJ1-1; 8 bases match TRBD1. Unmatched junction bases numbered 1, after V lost 3 bases and J lost 1 base. There are 14 residues in the CDR3. CDR1 and CDR2 from the germline V gene are MDHEN and SYDVKM. The CDR3 region is CASSLGQANTEAFF. In DNA, the CDR3 is TGTGCCAGCAGTTTGGGACAGGCGAACACTGAAGCTTTCTTT.

This clone was seen a few times. The chain has TRBV7-9 and TRBJ1-5; no clear D. The CDR3 spans 15 residues. V was shortened by 6 bases and J by 6 bases, with 18 bases between the two germline ends. Germline-derived CDR1 and CDR2 are SEHNR and FQNEAQ (reference sequence). The CDR3 sequence: CASSHSRTGIQPQHF. The CDR3 DNA reads TGTGCCAGCAGTCACTCGAGAACGGGGATTCAGCCCCAGCATTTT.

The V call is TRBV7-9, the J call TRBJ1-2; 9 bases fit TRBD1. Germline V CDR1 and CDR2: SEHNR, FQNEAQ (reference sequence). The V segment lost 0 bases and the J segment 4 bases; nucleotides outside the gene matches: 9. The CDR3 has 17 amino acids. Here the CDR3 reads CASSLAGRTGAPYGYTF. CDR3 DNA: TGTGCCAGCAGCTTAGCAGGCCGGACAGGGGCCCCCTATGGCTACACCTTC. The full variable domain, rest sourced from reference TRBV7-9 and TRBJ1-2, is DTGVSQNPRHKITKRGQNVTFRCDPISEHNRLYWYRQTLGQGPEFLTYFQNEAQLEKSRLLSDRFSAERPKGSFSTLEIQRTEQGDSAMYLCASSLAGRTGAPYGYTFGSGTRLTVV.

The rearrangement links TRBV7-9 to TRBJ2-3; D unresolved. The CDR3 totals 14 residues. The germline V gene has CDR1 SEHNR and CDR2 FQNEAQ (reference sequence). The V gene lost 5 bases and the J gene lost 1 base, with 10 bases spanning the gap. The CDR3 DNA reads as TGTGCCAGCAGCCCGCTCCTAGGCACAGATACGCAGTATTTT. This translates into CASSPLLGTDTQYF.

The sample holds one count of this clone. The chain recombines TRBV9 with TRBJ2-6; 9 bases map to TRBD1. Per germline, CDR1 SGDLS and CDR2 YYNGEE. V dropped 2 bases and J dropped 1; count of bases not matched to a gene: 4. The CDR3 is made up of 17 amino acids. CDR3 nucleotides: TGTGCCAGCAGCGTTGGGACAGGGTTTTCTGGGGCCAACGTCCTGACTTTC. Translated, it gives CASSVGTGFSGANVLTF.

The chain employs TRBV29-1 and TRBJ2-1, with 8 bases aligning to TRBD2. Germline CDR1 is SQVTM and CDR2 is ANQGSEA. This CDR3 is built from 15 residues. V lost 5 bases, J lost 7 bases, and 13 bases stayed unmatched. The CDR3 sequence: CSVLSTSGSWNEQFF. Here the CDR3 DNA reads TGCAGCGTTTTGTCCACGAGCGGGAGTTGGAATGAGCAGTTCTTC.

This rearrangement joins TRBV27 to TRBJ1-4; the D gene is possibly TRBD1 (6 bases). V was pared by 6 bases and J by 0 bases, with 11 bases between. The CDR3 consists of 15 residues. The germline CDR1 and CDR2 sequences are MNHEY and SMNVEV (reference sequence). The CDR3 spells CASSQGFATNEKLFF. The CDR3 DNA follows: TGTGCCAGCAGCCAGGGGTTTGCAACTAATGAAAAACTGTTTTTT.

The chain carries TRBV4-3 and TRBJ1-3; D possibly corresponds to TRBD1 (5 bases). CDR1 and CDR2 from the germline V gene are LGHNA and YSLEER. This CDR3 spans 18 amino acids. V was cut by 0 bases and J by 7 bases, with 22 bases left in between. CDR3 in DNA: TGCGCCAGCAGCCAAGAAACGGGGGGGAGGGGAGTGGGGAACACCATATATTTT. The encoded protein is CASSQETGGRGVGNTIYF.

The chain couples TRBV19 to TRBJ1-1; D not certain. CDR1 LNHDA and CDR2 SQIVND come from the germline V gene (reference sequence). V lost 5 bases and J 1 base, leaving 11 bases between the germline ends. CDR3 length: 14 amino acids. This CDR3 is CASSPSFPNTEAFF. The CDR3 coding sequence is TGTGCCAGTAGTCCGTCTTTTCCGAACACTGAAGCTTTCTTT.

A word on this clone: The same CDR3 can be traced to other DNA sequences in this sample. V usage is TRBV4-3 and J usage is TRBJ2-2; D call uncertain. This CDR3 contains 14 residues. Germline V gene lookup returns CDR1 LGHNA and CDR2 YSLEER. Between the trimmed V and J ends, which lost 2 bases and 2 bases, there was a span of 6 bases. The CDR3 bases are TGCGCCAGCAGCCAATCTAGTAACACCGGGGAGCTGTTTTTT. Protein product: CASSQSSNTGELFF.

The chain recombines TRBV5-1 with TRBJ2-3; TRBD2 aligns across 12 bases. Germline CDR1 reads SGHRS; CDR2 reads YFSETQ. V shed 0 bases, J shed 7 bases, and the junction held 9 bases outside the gene matches. The CDR3 sequence is 17 residues long. CDR3 loop: CASSLGLAGVGRNTQYF. The DNA for the CDR3 is TGCGCCAGCAGCTTGGGACTAGCGGGAGTCGGCCGAAATACGCAGTATTTT.

The chain carries TRBV27 and TRBJ1-4, with D unclear. CDR3 length equals 12 residues. Deletions cut 4 bases from V and 4 bases from J, with 4 bases between. Per germline, CDR1 MNHEY and CDR2 SMNVEV (reference sequence). CDR3 sequence (DNA): TGTGCCAGCAGTTCTCGTAATGAAAAACTGTTTTTT. Translated: CASSSRNEKLFF.

On this clone itself: One junction end does not reproduce the germline sequence, and a read error may be involved. The chain carries TRBV9 and TRBJ2-7; 9 nucleotides line up with TRBD1. Germline V gene sequence: CDR1 SGDLS, CDR2 YYNGEE. The CDR3 loop spans 14 amino acids. The CDR3 nucleotides are TGTGCCAGCAGCATCGGGACAGGGATGCGGGAGCAGTGCTTC. Protein: CASSIGTGMREQCF.

The rearrangement joins TRBV19 to TRBJ1-4; no definite D call. The CDR3 is 14 amino acids. CDR1 is LNHDA and CDR2 is SQIVND in the germline V gene (reference sequence). The V and J ends lost 4 bases and 3 bases respectively, with 9 bases between them. The CDR3 loop reads CASSTDAANEKLFF. Here the CDR3 DNA reads TGTGCCAGTAGTACAGACGCGGCTAATGAAAAACTGTTTTTT.

The chain links TRBV6-6 to TRBJ1-1; no definite D call. Per the germline V gene, CDR1 is MNHNY and CDR2 is SVGAGI (reference sequence). This CDR3 spans 12 amino acids. Deletions cut 2 bases from V and 10 bases from J, with 11 bases between. CDR3 sequence (DNA): TGTGCCAGCAGTTACCGACTTCATGCAGCTTTCTTT. Amino acids: CASSYRLHAAFF.

The rearrangement joins TRBV9 to TRBJ1-4; no definite D call. The CDR3 length is 14 residues. Germline loops: CDR1 SGDLS, CDR2 YYNGEE. V was cut by 3 bases and J by 7 bases, with 13 bases left in between. The CDR3 region is CASSGGGPPEKLFF. CDR3 nucleotides: TGTGCCAGCAGCGGAGGCGGGCCGCCTGAAAAACTGTTTTTT.

In its sample, this clone was seen once. The chain couples TRBV5-6 to TRBJ2-2; a possible D gene is TRBD2 (6 bases). The germline V and J ends were trimmed by 4 bases and 0 bases, with 10 bases remaining between them. The CDR3 extends over 15 amino acids. From germline, CDR1 is SGHDT and CDR2 YYEEEE. CDR3 DNA: TGTGCCAGCAGCCCGACGGGGGCGAACACCGGGGAGCTGTTTTTT. Encoded protein: CASSPTGANTGELFF. Filled out from reference TRBV5-6 and TRBJ2-2, the complete variable domain reads DAGVTQSPTHLIKTRGQQVTLRCSPKSGHDTVSWYQQALGQGPQFIFQYYEEEERQRGNFPDRFSGHQFPNYSSELNVNALLLGDSALYLCASSPTGANTGELFFGEGSRLTVL.

V usage is TRBV28 and J usage is TRBJ2-7; weak D call: TRBD1 (6 bases). Per the germline V gene, CDR1 is MDHEN and CDR2 is SYDVKM. This CDR3 has 13 amino acids. The V and J ends lost 6 bases and 4 bases respectively, with 13 bases between them. This chain's CDR3 is CASRRDTAYEQYF. As DNA, the CDR3 is TGTGCCAGCAGGAGGGACACTGCATACGAGCAGTACTTC.